Listed here are 27 T cell receptor beta chains from one sample, sequenced in a study of blood T cell repertoires in COVID-19 (dated by TCRdb to between 2020 and 2021). Libraries were prepared through the immunoSEQ multiplex PCR assay. Drawn from immuneACCESS, this table holds only the in-frame rearrangements with V and J called that TCRdb kept. Clones are partly lost; checked studies trace under half to an unresolved V gene and leave the rest unexplained. The sample has fewer than 85,000 clones on record, roughly four fifths of them singletons. The ten largest clones take up roughly 20% of the sample. The sample consisted of peripheral blood. The receptors shown here come from a woman older than 75 with active or convalescent COVID-19.

V gene TRBV6-5 combines with J gene TRBJ1-2; a possible D gene is TRBD1 (5 bases). The germline V gene has CDR1 MNHEY and CDR2 SVGAGI. This CDR3 is 14 amino acids long. Trimming stripped 3 bases from V and 4 bases from J, with 12 bases between. CDR3 amino acids: CASSYSGGVYGYTF. The CDR3 DNA reads TGTGCCAGCAGTTATTCGGGGGGAGTCTATGGCTACACCTTC.

CDR3 nucleotide sequence: TGCGCCAGCAGCCAAGAAGTGGCGAGGCACAACACTGAAGCTTTCTTT. Encoded protein: CASSQEVARHNTEAFF. The gene calls are TRBV4-1 and TRBJ1-1; D gene uncertain. The CDR3 runs 16 residues. The germline V gene encodes CDR1 MGHRA and CDR2 YSYEKL. Trimming removed 0 bases from V and 2 bases from J, with 13 bases in between.

The rearrangement joins TRBV28 to TRBJ2-6; 7 bases fit TRBD1. The germline CDR1 and CDR2 sequences are MDHEN and SYDVKM. The CDR3 has 16 residues. After removal of 4 bases from V and 2 bases from J, the junction contained 5 bases not matched to a gene. The CDR3 here is CASSSKDRAGANVLTF. The CDR3 DNA follows: TGTGCCAGCAGTTCCAAAGACAGGGCTGGGGCCAACGTCCTGACTTTC.

The chain joins TRBV5-1 to TRBJ1-6; TRBD1 matches at 7 bases. There are 15 residues in the CDR3. Germline V gene lookup returns CDR1 SGHRS and CDR2 YFSETQ. After removal of 7 bases from V and 7 bases from J, the junction contained 11 bases not matched to a gene. As DNA, the CDR3 is TGCGCCAGCGGAACCTCCGACAGGGAAAATTCACCCCTCCACTTT. It codes for CASGTSDRENSPLHF.

V is TRBV5-6 and J is TRBJ2-1, with TRBD1 matching over 10 bases. V gave up 4 bases and J gave up 3 bases; unmatched junction bases: 4. CDR3 length equals 15 residues. Per germline, CDR1 SGHDT and CDR2 YYEEEE. Written as DNA, the CDR3 is TGTGCCAGCAGCCCTGGGACAGGGGTCTACAATGAGCAGTTCTTC. This translates into CASSPGTGVYNEQFF.

The chain has TRBV24-1 and TRBJ2-2; 7 bases align to TRBD1. Germline V gene data show CDR1 as KGHDR and CDR2 as SFDVKD. Trimming at V came to 2 bases and at J to 7 bases, leaving 9 bases not matched to a gene. The CDR3 runs 16 residues. CDR3 sequence reads: CATSDSADRDDGELFF. DNA for the CDR3: TGTGCCACCAGTGATTCCGCCGACAGGGATGACGGGGAGCTGTTTTTT.

The chain couples TRBV10-2 to TRBJ2-7; 7 nucleotides line up with TRBD1. The V segment lost 6 bases and the J segment 4 bases; nucleotides outside the gene matches: 6. In germline, CDR1 is WSHSY, CDR2 SAAADI. The CDR3 runs 13 residues. In nucleotides, the CDR3 is TGCGCCAGCAGACGGGGACAGTGGTACGAGCAGTACTTC. Translating gives CASRRGQWYEQYF.

V gene TRBV6-4 combines with J gene TRBJ2-1; weak D call: TRBD1 (6 bases). Trimming took 6 bases from V and 5 from J, leaving 17 bases between them. Germline V gene lookup returns CDR1 MRHNA and CDR2 SNTAGT. The CDR3 consists of 15 residues. The CDR3 loop is CASSESHRVNNEQFF. For the CDR3, the DNA is TGTGCCAGCAGCGAGTCCCACAGGGTCAACAATGAGCAGTTCTTC.

The chain joins TRBV27 to TRBJ1-1; perhaps TRBD1 as D (5 bases). This CDR3 comprises 14 residues. In germline, CDR1 is MNHEY, CDR2 SMNVEV (reference sequence). Trimming took 3 bases from V and 2 from J, leaving 10 bases between them. The CDR3 DNA sequence: TGTGCCAGCAGTTTTCATAGGGGAAACACTGAAGCTTTCTTT. Amino acids: CASSFHRGNTEAFF.

There are many counts of this clone. This chain joins TRBV5-1 and TRBJ2-7, with D perhaps matching TRBD1 (6 bases). Germline assignment: CDR1 SGHRS and CDR2 YFSETQ. The V and J ends lost 0 bases and 3 bases respectively, with 10 bases between them. The CDR3 spans 14 residues. The CDR3 here is CASSLGAGDYEQYF. For the CDR3, the DNA is TGCGCCAGCAGCTTGGGGGCAGGGGACTACGAGCAGTACTTC.

This clone has ten or more counts. The chain employs TRBV11-3 and TRBJ1-3; 9 nucleotides agree with TRBD1. Germline lookup yields CDR1 SGHNT and CDR2 YENEEA. V was clipped by 5 bases and J by 2 bases; unmatched bases: 4. The CDR3 consists of 15 residues. The CDR3 loop is CASSPGQGPGNTIYF. DNA for the CDR3: TGTGCCAGCAGCCCCGGACAGGGGCCTGGAAACACCATATATTTT. Together with reference TRBV11-3 and TRBJ1-3, the CDR3 gives the full variable domain: EAGVVQSPRYKIIEKKQPVAFWCNPISGHNTLYWYLQNLGQGPELLIRYENEEAVDDSQLPKDRFSAERLKGVDSTLKIQPAELGDSAVYLCASSPGQGPGNTIYFGEGSWLTVV.

The genes are TRBV5-6 and TRBJ1-2, with 10 nucleotides matching TRBD1. V trimming: 4 bases; J trimming: 7 bases; junction bases outside the gene matches: 13. The germline gives CDR1 SGHDT, CDR2 YYEEEE. The CDR3 runs to 16 residues. As DNA, the CDR3 is TGTGCCAGCAGCCTCATCAAGGGACAGGGGAATTTTGGCTACACCTTC. Amino acid sequence: CASSLIKGQGNFGYTF.

This clone turned up a few times. The chain employs TRBV3-1 (or the pseudogene TRBV3-2) and TRBJ2-1; TRBD1 agrees at 7 bases. Trimming took 3 bases from V and 0 from J; bases not matched to a gene: 5. Germline values: CDR1 LGHDT, CDR2 YNNKEL (reference sequence). This CDR3 spans 16 amino acids. The CDR3 bases are TGTGCCAGCAGCCAGCCGACAGGGAGCTCCTACAATGAGCAGTTCTTC. Translating it yields CASSQPTGSSYNEQFF.

The chain carries TRBV5-1 and TRBJ1-2; D call uncertain. Trimming took 3 bases from V and 8 from J, leaving 17 bases between them. The CDR3 is 14 residues long. Germline lookup yields CDR1 SGHRS and CDR2 YFSETQ. CDR3 sequence reads: CASSSGGEPSGYTF. DNA for the CDR3: TGCGCCAGCAGCTCCGGAGGCGAACCAAGCGGCTACACCTTC.

The V call is TRBV9, the J call TRBJ2-7, with a tentative D call TRBD2 (6 bases). The germline V gene has CDR1 SGDLS and CDR2 YYNGEE. Between the trimmed V and J ends, which lost 4 bases and 4 bases, there was a span of 15 bases. This CDR3 spans 14 amino acids. The CDR3 DNA is TGTGCCAGCAGCCCCCAGGAGGGGCGGTACGAGCAGTACTTC. Its translation is CASSPQEGRYEQYF.

The chain is built from TRBV16 and TRBJ2-2; unclear D gene. This CDR3 contains 19 residues. V was pared by 1 base and J by 3 bases, with 21 bases between. Germline V gene lookup returns CDR1 KGHSY and CDR2 FQNENV. CDR3 in DNA: TGTGCCAGCAGCCAATGGGCCCCTCTCCCCTATCACCACACCGGGGAGCTGTTTTTT. Translating it yields CASSQWAPLPYHHTGELFF.

This chain connects TRBV18 to TRBJ1-1, with TRBD1 identical over 8 bases. Germline CDR1 is KGHSH and CDR2 is LQKENI. The CDR3 consists of 13 residues. Trimming cost V 4 bases and J 4 bases; bases outside gene matches: 2. The CDR3 loop reads CASSQDRATEAFF. The CDR3 coding sequence is TGTGCCAGCTCACAGGACAGGGCCACTGAAGCTTTCTTT.

The chain carries TRBV6-2 or TRBV6-3 and TRBJ1-4; a possible D gene is TRBD1 (6 bases). The CDR3 extends over 14 amino acids. CDR1 and CDR2 (germline): MNHEY, SVGEGT. Trimming took 2 bases from V and 2 from J, leaving 6 bases between them. CDR3: CASSYRGTNEKLFF. The CDR3 DNA reads TGTGCCAGCAGTTACAGGGGGACTAATGAAAAACTGTTTTTT.

This clone was counted only a few times. The rearrangement links TRBV15 to TRBJ1-3; D call uncertain. CDR1 LNHNV and CDR2 YYDKDF come from the germline V gene (reference sequence). CDR3 length: 13 amino acids. V was trimmed by 6 bases and J by 0 bases, leaving 6 bases between them. CDR3 sequence (DNA): TGTGCCACCAGACAGCACTCTGGAAACACCATATATTTT. This encodes CATRQHSGNTIYF. Filled out from reference TRBV15 and TRBJ1-3, the complete variable domain reads DAMVIQNPRYQVTQFGKPVTLSCSQTLNHNVMYWYQQKSSQAPKLLFHYYDKDFNNEADTPDNFQSRRPNTSFCFLDIRSPGLGDTAMYLCATRQHSGNTIYFGEGSWLTVV.

This chain uses TRBV6-6 with TRBJ2-7; D unresolved. This CDR3 is 15 amino acids long. CDR1 MNHNY and CDR2 SVGAGI come from the germline V gene (reference sequence). The ends were cut back, 0 bases at V and 0 bases at J, with 9 bases in the middle. The CDR3 here is CASSYSPENSYEQYF. The CDR3 DNA reads as TGTGCCAGCAGTTACTCCCCAGAAAACTCCTACGAGCAGTACTTC.

J is TRBJ2-1 and V is TRBV7-9; 8 nucleotides match TRBD2. The length of the CDR3 is 15 residues. V was pared by 5 bases and J by 2 bases, with 5 bases of the junction left unmatched. CDR1 and CDR2 from the germline V gene are SEHNR and FQNEAQ (reference sequence). The CDR3 DNA follows: TGTGCCAGCAGCCCGACTAGCGCCGCCTACAATGAGCAGTTCTTC. The encoded protein is CASSPTSAAYNEQFF.

This chain uses TRBV5-6 with TRBJ2-3, with 7 bases lining up with TRBD1. Germline lookup yields CDR1 SGHDT and CDR2 YYEEEE. V shed 7 bases and J 0 bases; nucleotides not matched to a gene: 5. CDR3 length equals 14 residues. CDR3 nucleotides: TGTGCCAGCGTCGCGACAGGGAGCACAGATACGCAGTATTTT. Its protein product is CASVATGSTDTQYF.

The J gene is TRBJ2-1, the V gene TRBV29-1, with 14 bases that match TRBD2. Germline V gives CDR1 SQVTM, CDR2 ANQGSEA. The CDR3 loop spans 16 amino acids. Trimming cost V 5 bases and J 2 bases; bases outside gene matches: 5. Written as DNA, the CDR3 is TGCAGCGTTTGGACTAGCGGGGGGATGGCCTACAATGAGCAGTTCTTC. As protein: CSVWTSGGMAYNEQFF.

This clone appeared once. The chain carries TRBV4-3 and TRBJ2-1; 10 nucleotides match TRBD2. Germline lookup yields CDR1 LGHNA and CDR2 YSLEER. The junction had 4 bases not matched to a gene; V was cut back by 1 base and J by 10 bases. The CDR3 spans 14 residues. CDR3 sequence: CASSQGLAGREQFF. CDR3 DNA: TGCGCCAGCAGCCAAGGACTAGCGGGCAGGGAGCAGTTCTTC.

V and J are TRBV6-5 and TRBJ1-1, with D unresolved. The ends were cut back, 6 bases at V and 4 bases at J, with 15 bases in the middle. Germline assignment: CDR1 MNHEY and CDR2 SVGAGI. The CDR3 is 14 amino acids. This chain's CDR3 is CASRPPEGATEAFF. CDR3 DNA: TGTGCCAGCAGACCCCCCGAGGGCGCCACTGAAGCTTTCTTT.

The CDR3 coding sequence is TGTGCCAGCAGCCTCGGTTCTTATGGCTACACCTTC. This translates into CASSLGSYGYTF. V and J are TRBV7-2 and TRBJ1-2; D is unclear. CDR1 and CDR2 from the germline V gene are SGHTA and FQGNSA. This CDR3 is 12 amino acids long. Deletions cut 5 bases from V and 5 bases from J, with 9 bases between. Full variable domain (missing parts from reference TRBV7-2 and TRBJ1-2): GAGVSQSPSNKVTEKGKDVELRCDPISGHTALYWYRQSLGQGLEFLIYFQGNSAPDKSGLPSDRFSAERTGGSVSTLTIQRTQQEDSAVYLCASSLGSYGYTFGSGTRLTVV.

The chain combines TRBV28 with TRBJ1-2, with TRBD1 as a possible D gene (6 bases). CDR3 length equals 15 residues. The ends were cut back, 5 bases at V and 0 bases at J, with 13 bases in the middle. Germline V CDR1 and CDR2: MDHEN, SYDVKM. CDR3 bases: TGTGCCAGCAGTCGCCAGGGACAACCTAACTATGGCTACACCTTC. This codes for CASSRQGQPNYGYTF.